Below are 16 T cell receptor beta chains sequenced from a single sample in a study of PD-1 blockade in classical Hodgkin lymphoma (dated by TCRdb to between 2020 and 2021). The library was built by means of the immunoSEQ multiplex PCR assay. In its TCRdb copy, this immuneACCESS table keeps in-frame sequences only and misses some clones. Where compared with another copy, unresolved V genes explain less than half of these, and the others have no known cause. The sample includes tens of thousands of clones, with around nine tenths observed a single time. The ten top clones hold about 8% of the sample. This specimen's time point label, interpreted: cycle 4 day 1 (C4D1), after 5 to 7 weeks of nivolumab. All trial patients had relapsed after autologous stem cell transplantation, with cohorts A, B and C differing in prior brentuximab vedotin exposure. Sample: peripheral blood mononuclear cells (PBMCs), taken before the fourth cycle of nivolumab. Receptor source: a human donor with classical Hodgkin lymphoma.

The genes are TRBV14 and TRBJ2-1, with D possibly TRBD1 on 6 matching bases. The V gene lost 3 bases and the J gene lost 2 bases, with 8 bases spanning the gap. This CDR3 has 14 residues. CDR1 is SGHDN, CDR2 FVKESK, per germline. CDR3 sequence reads: CASSQDSTYNEQFF. CDR3 nucleotides: TGTGCCAGCAGCCAGGACAGTACCTACAATGAGCAGTTCTTC.

The rearrangement uses TRBV2 and TRBJ1-6; D is perhaps TRBD1 (6 bases). The V end was cut by 7 bases, the J end by 7 bases, with 11 bases between. Looked up from germline, CDR1 is SNHLY and CDR2 is FYNNEI. The CDR3 loop spans 13 amino acids. CDR3 in amino acids: CASIWQGNSPLHF. The CDR3 DNA follows: TGTGCCAGCATATGGCAGGGGAATTCACCCCTCCACTTT.

The rearrangement uses TRBV28 and TRBJ2-7; D might be TRBD1 (6 bases). CDR3 length: 14 amino acids. Germline values: CDR1 MDHEN, CDR2 SYDVKM. V was shortened by 4 bases and J by 3 bases, with 13 bases between the two germline ends. CDR3 sequence reads: CASSSTGKGYEQYF. The CDR3 DNA follows: TGTGCCAGCAGTTCTACAGGGAAGGGCTACGAGCAGTACTTC.

This rearrangement joins TRBV7-6 to TRBJ2-2, with D uncertain. V was clipped by 1 base and J by 0 bases, with 9 bases between them. Germline V lookup: CDR1 SGHVS, CDR2 FNYEAQ. The CDR3 has 16 residues. CDR3 DNA sequence: TGTGCCAGCAGCTTAGTTCTGGCGTCGAACACCGGGGAGCTGTTTTTT. Translated, it gives CASSLVLASNTGELFF.

The V gene is TRBV13, the J gene TRBJ1-1, with 7 positions matching TRBD1. The CDR3 spans 15 residues. The ends lost 4 bases at V and 4 bases at J; junction bases unmatched: 9. CDR1 is PRHDT and CDR2 is FYEKMQ in the germline V gene (reference sequence). CDR3 region: CASSSLGTVGTEAFF. CDR3 nucleotide sequence: TGTGCCAGCAGCTCCCTTGGGACAGTGGGCACTGAAGCTTTCTTT.

Only one count was recorded for this clone. The rearrangement links TRBV19 to TRBJ1-5, with 7 positions matching TRBD1. From germline, CDR1 is LNHDA and CDR2 SQIVND (reference sequence). This CDR3 region has 17 residues. V shed 5 bases, J shed 0 bases, and the junction held 10 bases outside the gene matches. CDR3 sequence reads: CASSPDRTGASNQPQHF. The CDR3, as DNA: TGTGCCAGTAGTCCGGACAGGACGGGGGCTAGCAATCAGCCCCAGCATTTT.

This clone appeared once. The chain joins TRBV5-4 to TRBJ1-5; D gene ambiguous. Trimming removed 5 bases at V and 5 bases at J, with 11 bases between. The germline CDR1 and CDR2 sequences are SGHNT and YYREEE (reference sequence). The CDR3 sequence is 13 residues long. The CDR3 sequence is CASSKGGDQPQHF. The DNA of the CDR3 is TGTGCCAGCAGTAAGGGTGGGGATCAGCCCCAGCATTTT.

The gene calls are TRBV5-1 and TRBJ2-5; the match to TRBD1 covers 7 bases. Near its end, the DNA agrees better with TRBJ2-7, so the J call may be wrong. Germline assignment: CDR1 SGHRS and CDR2 YFSETQ. The CDR3 extends over 15 amino acids. CDR3 protein: CASSLGTGAGYEQYF. The CDR3 DNA sequence: TGCGCCAGCAGCTTGGGCACAGGGGCTGGCTACGAGCAGTACTTC.

The genes are TRBV6-1 and TRBJ1-1, with D possibly matching TRBD1 (6 bases). Germline V gene lookup returns CDR1 MNHNS and CDR2 SASEGT. Deletions cut 6 bases from V and 11 bases from J, with 19 bases between. This CDR3 spans 13 amino acids. The CDR3 loop is CASSDTGRRDAFF. As DNA, the CDR3 is TGTGCCAGCAGCGATACAGGGCGGCGGGATGCTTTCTTT.

This clone was recorded once. The chain couples TRBV5-1 to TRBJ2-5; 8 bases match TRBD1. The CDR3 consists of 16 residues. The J segment lost 1 base and the V segment lost 3 bases, leaving 8 bases of the junction unmatched. Germline values: CDR1 SGHRS, CDR2 YFSETQ. CDR3 region: CASSSFGTGSQETQYF. CDR3 DNA: TGCGCCAGCAGCTCATTCGGGACAGGCTCCCAAGAGACCCAGTACTTC.

The chain combines TRBV6-5 with TRBJ1-2, with D possibly being TRBD1 (6 bases). Deletions cut 9 bases from V and 2 bases from J, with 10 bases between. In germline, CDR1 is MNHEY, CDR2 SVGAGI. The CDR3 is 12 amino acids. The CDR3 nucleotides read TGTGCCAGTTACACAGGGAACTATGGCTACACCTTC. This gives the protein CASYTGNYGYTF.

The rearrangement uses TRBV13 and TRBJ2-5; 8 bases are shared with TRBD1. The V gene's germline CDR1 is PRHDT and CDR2 FYEKMQ (reference sequence). The CDR3 extends over 13 amino acids. After removal of 4 bases from V and 11 bases from J, the junction contained 9 bases not matched to a gene. CDR3 sequence: CASSWGQDLFQYF. The CDR3 DNA reads as TGTGCCAGCAGCTGGGGACAGGACCTTTTTCAGTACTTC.

This chain joins TRBV6-1 and TRBJ2-5, with 10 bases aligning to TRBD2. V lost 2 bases and J lost 4; bases outside the gene matches: 7. This CDR3 is built from 16 residues. CDR1 and CDR2 from the germline V gene are MNHNS and SASEGT. This CDR3 is CASSEFQREGRETQYF. CDR3 coding DNA: TGTGCCAGCAGTGAATTCCAGCGGGAGGGTCGAGAGACCCAGTACTTC.

The chain is built from TRBV27 and TRBJ2-3; 9 bases are shared with TRBD1. J lost 5 bases, V lost 6 bases, and 6 bases had no gene match. Germline V CDR1 and CDR2: MNHEY, SMNVEV (reference sequence). The CDR3 covers 14 residues. For the CDR3, the DNA is TGTGCCAGCAGGCCCGGGACAGGGTTAGATACGCAGTATTTT. This codes for CASRPGTGLDTQYF.

The CDR3 here is CASSLASTSGGRYYEQYF. The CDR3 bases are TGTGCCAGCAGCTTAGCGTCAACTAGCGGGGGCCGATACTACGAGCAGTACTTC. The chain employs TRBV7-2 and TRBJ2-7; 11 bases are a match to TRBD2. Trimming removed 0 bases from V and 3 bases from J; junction bases left unmatched: 10. Germline assignment: CDR1 SGHTA and CDR2 FQGNSA. The CDR3 extends over 18 amino acids. The full variable domain, with the rest looked up from reference TRBV7-2 and TRBJ2-7, is GAGVSQSPSNKVTEKGKDVELRCDPISGHTALYWYRQSLGQGLEFLIYFQGNSAPDKSGLPSDRFSAERTGGSVSTLTIQRTQQEDSAVYLCASSLASTSGGRYYEQYFGPGTRLTVT.

The chain uses TRBV7-9 and TRBJ1-3; no reliable D call. Germline CDR1 SEHNR, CDR2 FQNEAQ (reference sequence). The V and J ends lost 6 bases and 0 bases respectively, with 15 bases between them. This CDR3 region has 16 residues. The CDR3 DNA reads TGTGCCAGCAGTCTCCTCGTGGGGAGCTCTGGAAACACCATATATTTT. This encodes CASSLLVGSSGNTIYF.